Shown below are 20 T cell receptor beta chains from a single sample sequenced in a study of blood T cell repertoires in COVID-19. Using immunoSEQ multiplex PCR, the repertoire was profiled, and TCRdb retains in-frame clones only, with some absent. This sample has roughly 200,000 clones; about four fifths occur once, and the top ten carry about 11%. The sample was peripheral blood. The receptor source for this set is a woman aged 40 to 49 with COVID-19, enrolled during active disease.

The CDR3 DNA reads TGTGCCAGTAGTCCCCCGGGACTAGCTTACAATGAGCAGTTCTTC. This translates into CASSPPGLAYNEQFF. The chain links TRBV19 to TRBJ2-1, with 9 bases fitting TRBD2. Trimming cost V 5 bases and J 4 bases; bases outside gene matches: 6. The CDR3 covers 15 residues. CDR1 and CDR2 (germline): LNHDA, SQIVND (reference sequence).

The rearrangement joins TRBV5-8 to TRBJ1-3; D is unresolved. Trimming pared 6 bases from V and 2 bases from J, leaving 9 bases between. This CDR3 comprises 13 residues. Germline assignment: CDR1 SGHTS and CDR2 YDEGEE. The CDR3 loop reads CASTPVPGNTIYF. As DNA, the CDR3 is TGTGCCAGCACCCCTGTTCCTGGAAACACCATATATTTT.

The gene calls are TRBV27 and TRBJ2-5; tentative D call: TRBD2 (6 bases). V lost 5 bases and J lost 5, with 18 bases in between. This CDR3 spans 15 amino acids. The germline V gene encodes CDR1 MNHEY and CDR2 SMNVEV (reference sequence). In DNA form, the CDR3 reads TGTGCCAGCAGTGGCCGGGACGGGAGACGGGAGACCCAGTACTTC. This gives the protein CASSGRDGRRETQYF.

In this sample, this clone turned up a few times. CDR3 bases: TGTGCCAGCAGCCAACCACTTTCGGGGGGAGAGCAGTACTTC. It encodes CASSQPLSGGEQYF. The gene calls are TRBV5-4 and TRBJ2-7, with TRBD2 matching 7 bases. The CDR3 sequence is 14 residues long. Germline V gives CDR1 SGHNT, CDR2 YYREEE (reference sequence). With 4 bases clipped from V and 7 bases from J, the junction kept 11 bases outside the gene matches.

This rearrangement joins TRBV28 to TRBJ1-2; D call uncertain. Trimming took 4 bases from V and 2 from J, leaving 11 bases between them. CDR3 size: 14 residues. Germline CDR1 MDHEN, CDR2 SYDVKM. CDR3 bases: TGTGCCAGCAGTTACCCGAGTGCAAACTATGGCTACACCTTC. Translating it yields CASSYPSANYGYTF.

This chain connects TRBV15 to TRBJ1-1; possible D gene TRBD1, 5 bases. The length of the CDR3 is 15 residues. V lost 0 bases and J lost 0, with 8 bases in between. Germline lookup yields CDR1 LNHNV and CDR2 YYDKDF (reference sequence). Written as DNA, the CDR3 is TGTGCCACCAGCAGAGAGGGGCTTATGAACACTGAAGCTTTCTTT. Translation: CATSREGLMNTEAFF.

The rearrangement uses TRBV28 and TRBJ1-2; 9 nucleotides line up with TRBD1. Unmatched junction bases numbered 16, after V lost 6 bases and J lost 8 bases. Germline CDR1 and CDR2: MDHEN and SYDVKM. The CDR3 covers 16 residues. The CDR3 loop reads CASRAAGTGLWGGYTF. CDR3 DNA: TGTGCCAGCAGGGCGGCGGGGACAGGGTTGTGGGGAGGCTACACCTTC.

This clone was detected once. This chain joins TRBV18 and TRBJ1-5, with D tentatively TRBD1 (6 bases). CDR1 is KGHSH, CDR2 LQKENI, per germline. This CDR3 comprises 16 residues. V lost 3 bases to trimming and J lost 4 bases, with 16 bases between them. The CDR3 DNA follows: TGTGCCAGCTCACCTAAAGGGGGGGATCGGAATCAGCCCCAGCATTTT. Translating it yields CASSPKGGDRNQPQHF.

This clone showed up just a few times. CDR3 DNA sequence: TGTGCCAGCAGCCGGGAGGGAGGGAATAATTCACCCCTCCACTTT. Amino acid sequence: CASSREGGNNSPLHF. The J gene is TRBJ1-6, the V gene TRBV5-4, with D uncertain. With 4 bases removed from V and 5 bases from J, the gap between germline ends came to 13 bases. There are 15 residues in the CDR3. Germline-derived CDR1 and CDR2 are SGHNT and YYREEE (reference sequence).

V gene TRBV6-6 combines with J gene TRBJ2-2, with TRBD1 identical over 8 bases. The trim removed 0 bases at V and 7 bases at J, leaving 4 bases unmatched. There are 15 residues in the CDR3. Per germline, CDR1 MNHNY and CDR2 SVGAGI (reference sequence). CDR3 residues: CASSYSQGGIGELFF. The CDR3 nucleotides are TGTGCCAGCAGTTACTCACAGGGGGGAATCGGGGAGCTGTTTTTT.

The V call is TRBV11-2, the J call TRBJ2-1; 9 bases fit TRBD2. The germline V gene has CDR1 SGHAT and CDR2 FQNNGV. The CDR3 runs 15 residues. Trimming took 5 bases from V and 3 from J; bases not matched to a gene: 5. The CDR3 loop is CASSNQREDYNEQFF. CDR3 DNA: TGTGCCAGCAGCAATCAGCGGGAGGACTACAATGAGCAGTTCTTC.

The rearrangement joins TRBV29-1 to TRBJ1-5; D uncertain. This CDR3 spans 14 amino acids. Germline values: CDR1 SQVTM, CDR2 ANQGSEA. V lost 5 bases, J lost 1 base, and 12 bases lay in between. In nucleotides, the CDR3 is TGCAGCGTTAGCTCAGGAGGAAGCAATCAGCCCCAGCATTTT. Its translation: CSVSSGGSNQPQHF.

This rearrangement joins TRBV7-9 to TRBJ1-4; D unclear. CDR3 length: 15 residues. V gave up 5 bases and J gave up 4 bases, with 14 bases separating them. Germline values: CDR1 SEHNR, CDR2 FQNEAQ (reference sequence). The CDR3, as DNA: TGTGCCAGCAGCGCCTCCCAGGCGGGTAATGAAAAACTGTTTTTT. Encoded protein: CASSASQAGNEKLFF.

The chain carries TRBV27 and TRBJ1-3; D is possibly TRBD1 (6 bases). The CDR3 totals 16 residues. Per the germline V gene, CDR1 is MNHEY and CDR2 is SMNVEV (reference sequence). V dropped 5 bases and J dropped 0 bases, with 14 bases sitting between them. The CDR3 coding sequence is TGTGCCAGCAGTCCCGGGGGGACACCCTCTGGAAACACCATATATTTT. Protein product: CASSPGGTPSGNTIYF.

The chain employs TRBV29-1 and TRBJ2-7; the D gene is possibly TRBD1 (5 bases). CDR3 length: 12 residues. Germline V gene data show CDR1 as SQVTM and CDR2 as ANQGSEA. V was pared by 6 bases and J by 4 bases, with 13 bases between. The CDR3 spells CSVGDRRYEQYF. The CDR3, as DNA: TGCAGCGTGGGTGACAGAAGATACGAGCAGTACTTC.

This clone came up a few times. The chain employs TRBV28 and TRBJ2-1; 10 nucleotides agree with TRBD2. Germline V gives CDR1 MDHEN, CDR2 SYDVKM. Unmatched junction bases numbered 3, after V lost 2 bases and J lost 5 bases. This CDR3 region has 15 residues. As DNA, the CDR3 is TGTGCCAGCAGTTTAACTAGCGGGACTCACAATGAGCAGTTCTTC. Its translation: CASSLTSGTHNEQFF.

Remarks on this clone: The sample holds other DNA sequences that translate to the same CDR3. The gene calls are TRBV6-5 and TRBJ2-1; D is ambiguous. Germline loops: CDR1 MNHEY, CDR2 SVGAGI. The CDR3 spans 11 residues. Deletions cut 6 bases from V and 7 bases from J, with 7 bases between. The CDR3 protein is CASSRSNEQFF. The CDR3 DNA follows: TGTGCCAGCAGCCGTAGTAATGAGCAGTTCTTC.

On this clone itself: The junction does not match germline at one end; this may be a read error. The gene calls are TRBV7-7 and TRBJ2-2, with TRBD2 as a possible D gene (6 bases). The CDR3 is 14 residues long. The germline V gene has CDR1 SSHAT and CDR2 FNYEAQ (reference sequence). The CDR3 sequence: CASSAGGWTGELFF. In nucleotides, the CDR3 is TGTGCTAGCAGCGCCGGGGGATGGACCGGGGAGCTGTTTTTT.

This clone was counted a few times. The gene calls are TRBV19 and TRBJ2-6; D gene ambiguous. Germline-derived CDR1 and CDR2 are LNHDA and SQIVND (reference sequence). Trimming cost V 2 bases and J 2 bases, with 4 bases left between them. This CDR3 spans 14 amino acids. CDR3 protein: CASSIQAGANVLTF. CDR3 DNA: TGTGCCAGTAGTATACAGGCTGGGGCCAACGTCCTGACTTTC.

The chain recombines TRBV19 with TRBJ2-3; TRBD2 agrees at 10 bases. The CDR3 totals 16 residues. V trimming: 6 bases; J trimming: 2 bases; junction bases outside the gene matches: 8. Germline V lookup: CDR1 LNHDA, CDR2 SQIVND (reference sequence). The CDR3 loop reads CASSPGLAFSTDTQYF. The DNA for the CDR3 is TGTGCCAGTAGCCCGGGACTAGCGTTCTCCACAGATACGCAGTATTTT.